The clone carrying this TCR beta chain has only a few counts. This sample was included in a study of early T cells in non-severe SARS-CoV-2 infection. Germline CDR1 and CDR2: SGDLS and YYNGEE. V lost 4 bases and J lost 2, with 13 bases in between. The CDR3 has 14 amino acids. One entry per CDR3 protein, called by TCRdb with MiXCR from the 5' RACE reads. The data show roughly 80,000 distinct CDR3 sequences, around 11% seen once. This sample comprised whole blood, obtained at baseline. The V gene is TRBV9, the J gene TRBJ2-7, with a possible D match to TRBD2 (6 bases). This TCR was recovered from an adult who was a healthcare worker with PCR-confirmed SARS-CoV-2 infection or an uninfected control (not recorded which). CDR3 amino acids: CASSIADGPYEQYF. The DNA of the CDR3 is TGTGCCAGCAGCATAGCGGACGGACCCTACGAGCAGTACTTC.